This entry lists 5 T cell receptor beta chains sequenced from one sample in a study of early stage breast cancer tumors (dated by TCRdb to between 2016 and 2019). The receptor library was made with the immunoSEQ multiplex PCR assay. Imported from immuneACCESS, the table was reduced by TCRdb to in-frame sequences with V and J called. These copies leave out some clones; in studies compared against another copy, an unresolved V gene accounts for under half, and the cause of the remainder is not known. This sample lists roughly 60,000 clones; 65% to 80% were detected once. Approximately 3.6% of the sample is in the top ten clones. Sequenced input: blood. Receptors originate from a person aged 30-39 years with breast cancer.

The chain couples TRBV14 to TRBJ2-7; TRBD1 agrees at 10 bases. V was clipped by 2 bases and J by 6 bases; unmatched bases: 7. The germline gives CDR1 SGHDN, CDR2 FVKESK. The CDR3 is 15 residues long. CDR3 bases: TGTGCCAGCAGCCAACGACAGGGGGCAAATAGCGAGCAGTACTTC. It is translated as CASSQRQGANSEQYF.

This chain connects TRBV27 to TRBJ2-1; 10 positions match TRBD2. Germline loops: CDR1 MNHEY, CDR2 SMNVEV (reference sequence). The V gene end was trimmed by 5 bases and the J gene end by 4 bases; junction bases not matched to a gene: 14. The length of the CDR3 is 18 residues. The CDR3 is CASSLPPQAGGIYNEQFF. The CDR3 nucleotides are TGTGCCAGCAGTCTACCCCCCCAAGCGGGAGGGATTTACAATGAGCAGTTCTTC.

This clone was observed a few times. The J gene is TRBJ2-7, the V gene TRBV10-1; TRBD2 aligns across 13 bases. This CDR3 is 12 amino acids long. Germline assignment: CDR1 WNHNN and CDR2 SYGVQD (reference sequence). V lost 8 bases and J lost 5; bases outside the gene matches: 0. CDR3 nucleotide sequence: TGCGCCAGCGGGACTAGCGGGAACGAGCAGTACTTC. Translating gives CASGTSGNEQYF.

The chain uses TRBV27 and TRBJ1-1; the match to TRBD1 covers 9 bases. Germline CDR1 and CDR2: MNHEY and SMNVEV (reference sequence). J lost 5 bases, V lost 5 bases, and 6 bases had no gene match. This CDR3 comprises 14 residues. CDR3 sequence reads: CASSKDRGATEAFF. The CDR3 bases are TGTGCCAGCAGTAAGGACAGGGGCGCTACTGAAGCTTTCTTT.

This clone was seen only a few times. The rearrangement links TRBV6-1 to TRBJ1-1; D ambiguous. CDR1 and CDR2 (germline): MNHNS, SASEGT. V lost 5 bases, J lost 3 bases, and 16 bases lay in between. This CDR3 spans 15 amino acids. Written as DNA, the CDR3 is TGTGCCAGCAGTCCCCATGGGCGGGGATACACTGAAGCTTTCTTT. Protein product: CASSPHGRGYTEAFF.